These 22 T cell receptor beta chains came from one sample sequenced in a study of cytomegalovirus exposure and HLA in healthy donors. PCR used 60 Vbeta primers and 13 Jbeta primers. The method was immunoSEQ multiplex PCR; TCRdb's version includes in-frame clones alone and lacks a portion of them. The profile covers about 95,000 clones, with 78% appearing a single time and about 4% taken by the ten largest. Material: PBMCs. The receptors originated from a woman in her 40s in good health and CMV-seropositive.

In this sample, this clone turned up a few times. A junction end diverges from the germline sequence, so it may reflect a read error. The chain carries TRBV12-5 and TRBJ2-5; 8 bases match TRBD2. This CDR3 is built from 14 residues. From germline, CDR1 is LGHNT and CDR2 FRNRAP. The CDR3 here is CASGSGGSQETHYF. The CDR3 DNA is TGTGCTAGTGGTTCGGGGGGGTCCCAAGAGACCCACTACTTC.

A single count supports this clone. The chain links TRBV6-5 to TRBJ2-3, with 7 bases that match TRBD1. The CDR3 contains 14 residues. With 4 bases clipped from V and 4 bases from J, the junction kept 5 bases outside the gene matches. The germline gives CDR1 MNHEY, CDR2 SVGAGI. CDR3 sequence reads: CASSFKGGADTQYF. CDR3 coding DNA: TGTGCCAGCAGTTTCAAAGGGGGCGCAGATACGCAGTATTTT.

In its sample, this clone was seen a few times. The chain employs TRBV5-5 and TRBJ1-2; no definite D call. Looked up from germline, CDR1 is SGHKS and CDR2 is YYEKEE (reference sequence). Deletions cut 4 bases from V and 1 base from J, with 8 bases between. This CDR3 comprises 13 residues. DNA for the CDR3: TGTGCCAGCAGCGCGGAGGGTAACTATGGCTACACCTTC. Protein: CASSAEGNYGYTF.

V gene TRBV5-1 combines with J gene TRBJ2-5; 7 bases are shared with TRBD1. CDR1 and CDR2 from the germline V gene are SGHRS and YFSETQ. J gave up 1 base and V 5 bases, and 11 bases lay outside the gene matches. This CDR3 region has 16 residues. This CDR3 is CASSLQTGWAQETQYF. DNA of the CDR3: TGCGCCAGCAGTCTCCAGACAGGGTGGGCCCAAGAGACCCAGTACTTC.

The genes are TRBV5-5 and TRBJ2-7, with 9 bases matching TRBD1. This CDR3 has 17 residues. V dropped 3 bases and J dropped 5; count of bases not matched to a gene: 15. Germline CDR1 SGHKS, CDR2 YYEKEE (reference sequence). CDR3 residues: CASSWASGTGPLDEQYF. DNA of the CDR3: TGTGCCAGCAGCTGGGCCTCCGGGACAGGGCCGCTTGACGAGCAGTACTTC.

The V and J genes are TRBV19 and TRBJ2-7, with 9 nucleotides matching TRBD1. Trimming cost V 9 bases and J 2 bases; bases outside gene matches: 5. Per the germline V gene, CDR1 is LNHDA and CDR2 is SQIVND (reference sequence). This CDR3 contains 13 residues. The CDR3 DNA reads as TGTGCCAGAATCCGGGACAGGGCCTACGAGCAGTACTTC. Translated: CARIRDRAYEQYF.

This clone has just one count. This chain joins TRBV9 and TRBJ2-1; 10 positions match TRBD2. The trim removed 8 bases at V and 3 bases at J, leaving 2 bases unmatched. The CDR3 contains 13 residues. Germline V gene sequence: CDR1 SGDLS, CDR2 YYNGEE. CDR3 residues: CASGTSDYNEQFF. In DNA, the CDR3 is TGTGCCAGTGGGACTAGCGACTACAATGAGCAGTTCTTC.

This clone came up a few times. CDR3 DNA: TGTGCCAGCACACAGGGAAGGGCTTTCTTT. This gives the protein CASTQGRAFF. This chain uses TRBV6-1 with TRBJ1-1, with D possibly matching TRBD1 (6 bases). The CDR3 consists of 10 residues. V lost 7 bases and J 11 bases, leaving 11 bases between the germline ends. CDR1 and CDR2 (germline): MNHNS, SASEGT.

This rearrangement joins TRBV6-1 to TRBJ1-5; 7 bases align to TRBD1. This CDR3 region has 17 residues. The germline gives CDR1 MNHNS, CDR2 SASEGT. The V gene end was trimmed by 2 bases and the J gene end by 1 base; junction bases not matched to a gene: 8. The CDR3 bases are TGTGCCAGCAGTGAACTTGGGGGACAGCCAAGCAATCAGCCCCAGCATTTT. It yields the protein CASSELGGQPSNQPQHF.

This chain uses TRBV4-1 with TRBJ1-1, with D possibly being TRBD1 (6 bases). Germline V CDR1 and CDR2: MGHRA, YSYEKL. V was trimmed by 0 bases and J by 5 bases, leaving 10 bases between them. This CDR3 is 14 amino acids long. The CDR3 DNA reads TGCGCCAGCAGCCAAGACAGGGGTACTACTGAAGCTTTCTTT. This translates into CASSQDRGTTEAFF.

Only a few counts were recorded for this clone. V and J are TRBV4-2 and TRBJ2-1, with D perhaps TRBD2 (5 bases). Germline-derived CDR1 and CDR2 are LGHNA and YNFKEQ. This CDR3 has 14 residues. Trimming left V 2 bases short and J 2 bases short, with 7 bases between. CDR3 protein: CASSQPSTYNEQFF. CDR3 sequence (DNA): TGTGCCAGCAGCCAACCTAGCACCTACAATGAGCAGTTCTTC.

The CDR3 loop is CATSLSRLAVTQYF. The DNA for the CDR3 is TGTGCCACCAGCCTGAGCCGACTAGCAGTCACGCAGTATTTT. The genes are TRBV15 and TRBJ2-3; 7 bases align to TRBD2. The CDR3 covers 14 residues. V shed 5 bases, J shed 9 bases, and the junction held 11 bases outside the gene matches. The germline CDR1 and CDR2 sequences are LNHNV and YYDKDF (reference sequence).

This clone was counted between two and nine times. It differs at one base from a far larger clone, so likely a read error. The chain joins TRBV4-2 to TRBJ1-1; TRBD1 aligns across 8 bases. The CDR3 has 14 residues. V lost 1 base, J lost 4 bases, and 2 bases stayed unmatched. Per germline, CDR1 LGHNA and CDR2 YNFKEQ. For the CDR3, the DNA is TGTGCCAGCAGCCAAGCCGGACAGGGCACTGAAGCTTTCTTT. Its protein is CASSQAGQGTEAFF.

This clone appeared once. CDR3: CASSALAGVMETQYF. The CDR3 bases are TGTGCCAGCAGCGCCTTAGCGGGAGTTATGGAGACCCAGTACTTC. The V gene is TRBV11-3, the J gene TRBJ2-5; TRBD2 matches at 9 bases. Germline CDR1 reads SGHNT; CDR2 reads YENEEA. The CDR3 has 15 amino acids. V shed 5 bases and J 5 bases; nucleotides not matched to a gene: 9.

The rearrangement uses TRBV5-1 and TRBJ1-4, with D possibly TRBD1 on 5 matching bases. Deletions cut 4 bases from V and 8 bases from J, with 21 bases between. The CDR3 extends over 16 amino acids. Germline CDR1 reads SGHRS; CDR2 reads YFSETQ. The CDR3 spells CASSPGAPGVGEKLFF. The CDR3 DNA reads TGCGCCAGCAGCCCTGGGGCCCCGGGGGTCGGGGAAAAACTGTTTTTT.

The chain joins TRBV6-1 to TRBJ2-7; tentative D call: TRBD2 (5 bases). V lost 6 bases to trimming and J lost 1 base, with 13 bases between them. CDR1 MNHNS and CDR2 SASEGT come from the germline V gene. CDR3 length: 14 amino acids. The CDR3 sequence is CASSPGILSYEQYF. The DNA of the CDR3 is TGTGCCAGCAGCCCCGGGATCCTATCCTACGAGCAGTACTTC.

In DNA, the CDR3 is TGTGCCAGCAGACAGGGATTGAACACTGAAGCTTTCTTT. It encodes CASRQGLNTEAFF. The chain has TRBV6-6 and TRBJ1-1, with D perhaps matching TRBD1 (6 bases). V was shortened by 6 bases and J by 0 bases, with 8 bases between the two germline ends. The CDR3 has 13 amino acids. CDR1 and CDR2 from the germline V gene are MNHNY and SVGAGI (reference sequence).

The chain is built from TRBV4-1 and TRBJ1-2; the D gene is possibly TRBD1 (6 bases). CDR3 length: 18 residues. Between the trimmed V and J ends, which lost 0 bases and 2 bases, there was a span of 19 bases. Germline CDR1 is MGHRA and CDR2 is YSYEKL. The CDR3 here is CASSQDRSGTRINYGYTF. In DNA form, the CDR3 reads TGCGCCAGCAGCCAAGATCGCTCCGGGACAAGGATAAACTATGGCTACACCTTC.

The CDR3 region has the DNA TGTGCCAGCAGCTTATGGACAGGGGGAGGCTACACCTTC. Amino acids: CASSLWTGGGYTF. The genes are TRBV7-9 and TRBJ1-2, with 10 bases fitting TRBD1. CDR3 length equals 13 residues. V dropped 2 bases and J dropped 8; count of bases not matched to a gene: 2. Germline CDR1 and CDR2: SEHNR and FQNEAQ (reference sequence). The whole variable domain, filled in from reference TRBV7-9 and TRBJ1-2, reads DTGVSQNPRHKITKRGQNVTFRCDPISEHNRLYWYRQTLGQGPEFLTYFQNEAQLEKSRLLSDRFSAERPKGSFSTLEIQRTEQGDSAMYLCASSLWTGGGYTFGSGTRLTVV.

The genes are TRBV4-2 and TRBJ1-4; 7 bases map to TRBD1. Germline assignment: CDR1 LGHNA and CDR2 YNFKEQ. CDR3 length: 16 amino acids. V lost 1 base, J lost 2 bases, and 4 bases stayed unmatched. The CDR3 DNA follows: TGTGCCAGCAGCCAAGTCCCGGGACAGACTAATGAAAAACTGTTTTTT. It encodes CASSQVPGQTNEKLFF.

This chain connects TRBV5-1 to TRBJ2-7; 11 nucleotides match TRBD2. CDR3 size: 14 residues. From germline, CDR1 is SGHRS and CDR2 YFSETQ. J was trimmed by 4 bases and V by 5 bases; bases with no gene match: 5. The chain's CDR3 is CASRHSGREYEQYF. The CDR3 DNA is TGCGCCAGCAGACATAGCGGGAGGGAATACGAGCAGTACTTC.

The rearrangement uses TRBV30 and TRBJ1-1, with TRBD1 as a possible D gene (6 bases). The germline gives CDR1 GTSNPN, CDR2 SVGIG (reference sequence). V lost 2 bases and J 10 bases, leaving 23 bases between the germline ends. The CDR3 runs to 15 residues. CDR3 region: CAWSLVSGQKRGAFF. CDR3 in DNA: TGTGCCTGGAGTTTAGTATCGGGACAAAAAAGGGGAGCTTTCTTT.